This T cell receptor (beta chain) originates from a study of T-cell reconstitution after alpha-beta-depleted transplantation in children. Regarding this clonotype: Antigen specificity is unknown.

Overall study results and limits: Some patients showed high day-60 TCRbeta diversity, which derived from surviving recipient T cells and thymic progenitors.

The TCRbeta library was prepared with unique molecular identifiers. TCRdb processed the PCR reads anew with MiXCR; each CDR3 protein has one entry. The table has 200,000 or so distinct CDR3 sequences, 7.5% to 9.5% seen once. This sequence originates from a male patient aged 2 to 9 who had a stem cell transplant for acute myeloid leukemia, so the T cells may come from the graft donor. The starting material was PBMCs, mostly from graft donor cells, obtained 360 days after TCRalphabeta/CD19-depleted stem cell transplant.

For the CDR3, the DNA is TGTGCCAGCAGCTCTGACAGGGCTCTCACAGATACGCAGTATTTT. Translating gives CASSSDRALTDTQYF. This chain connects TRBV5-6 to TRBJ2-3, with 7 bases identical to TRBD1. J lost 2 bases, V lost 3 bases, and 6 bases had no gene match. The CDR3 runs to 15 residues. CDR1 SGHDT and CDR2 YYEEEE come from the germline V gene.